This TCR beta chain is drawn from a study of response to subunit inactivated influenza vaccine. General study findings and limits: The authors suggested that every seasonal influenza vaccination recruits few new T cells.

TCRdb reprocessed the RT-PCR reads via MiXCR and lists one record per CDR3 protein. The sample has hundreds of thousands of distinct CDR3 sequences; 15% to 18% are singletons. Notes on this clonotype: Its antigen is undetermined.

This CDR3 comprises 18 residues. Germline V lookup: CDR1 GTSNPN, CDR2 SVGIG (reference sequence). The V end lost 2 bases, the J end lost 5 bases, and 25 bases lay between the germline ends. The sequence came from a man between 45 and 60 years old who received an inactivated influenza vaccine. The chain recombines TRBV30 with TRBJ2-1; no clear D. The input for sequencing was PBMCs from blood, taken about 13 days after vaccination. CDR3 DNA: TGTGCCTGGAGTACCGGTATCACCTTTAGTAAACGGGACAATGAGCAGTTCTTC. This gives the protein CAWSTGITFSKRDNEQFF.